This TCR beta chain was recovered during a study of CD8 T cells in Susac syndrome. Through negative isolation, CD4+ and CD8+ T cells were obtained, while TEMRA cells were enriched using FACS. RNA in amounts of roughly 0.5 to 1 ug was reverse transcribed with random hexamers. TCRdb itself ran the immunoSEQ multiplex PCR reads through MiXCR, one entry per CDR3 protein. The profile shows around 170,000 distinct CDR3 sequences, around 95% of them singletons. V dropped 0 bases and J dropped 4; count of bases not matched to a gene: 6. The CDR3 extends over 15 amino acids. The germline V gene has CDR1 SGHRS and CDR2 YFSETQ.

The clonotype was recovered from a human donor with Susac syndrome. This chain uses TRBV5-1 with TRBJ2-7, with 8 bases lining up with TRBD1. Material for sequencing was CD4+ T cells from PBMCs. The CDR3 spells CASSLDGQGGYEQYF. CDR3 bases: TGCGCCAGCAGCTTGGACGGACAGGGCGGGTACGAGCAGTACTTC.